Listed below are T cell receptor beta chains from one sample, sequenced in a study of T-cell reconstitution after alpha-beta-depleted transplantation in children. TCRdb re-analysed the PCR reads in MiXCR, keeping a single row per CDR3 protein. The profile shows fewer than 150,000 distinct CDR3 sequences, about 9.9% of them singletons. The sequences come from PBMCs, mostly from graft donor cells, collected 180 days after TCRalphabeta/CD19-depleted stem cell transplant. Receptors originate from a girl less than two years old who had a stem cell transplant for combined immunodeficiency, so the T cells may come from the graft donor. Both conserved end residues are trimmed from each CDR3.

TRBV20-1	TRBJ1-1	SASTGLEKSNEAF
TRBV25-1	TRBJ2-5	AISKGGIQETQY
TRBV27	TRBJ1-4	ASSSRTQGWENLF
TRBV12-3/TRBV12-4	TRBJ2-1	ASSWGLAGGTNRF
TRBV6-5	TRBJ2-3	ASSYLDWASTDTQY
TRBV20-1	TRBJ2-5	SVLAGSQETQY
TRBV5-1	TRBJ2-3	ASSSGHHLKFSTDTQY
TRBV7-9	TRBJ1-2	ASSLGSQGMKGYT
TRBV7-1	TRBJ2-1	ASSSWTSGETGSYNEQF
TRBV10-3	TRBJ2-3	AIKRGTSTDTQY
TRBV7-2	TRBJ1-5	ASSFLFNQPQH
TRBV18	TRBJ2-3	ASSVAPWNTQY
TRBV7-9	TRBJ2-7	ASSRRGGQIYEQY
TRBV5-1	TRBJ2-4	ASSFLQGRNIQY
TRBV10-3	TRBJ2-3	AISELWSTDTQY
TRBV29-1	TRBJ2-5	SFFVGTETQY
TRBV7-9	TRBJ2-2	ASSLEGHGELF
TRBV5-1	TRBJ2-5	ASSLDRPGETQY
TRBV5-1	TRBJ2-1	ASSLAKGRTSYNEQF
TRBV12-3/TRBV12-4	TRBJ1-5	ASSLQAALSNQPQH
TRBV5-6	TRBJ2-2	ASSLVRSGGNTGELF
TRBV20-1	TRBJ1-6	SASDPSGSPLH
TRBV18	TRBJ2-7	ASSPSNAGRNYEQY
TRBV11-2	TRBJ1-2	ASSLMGARGGFRYGYT
TRBV28	TRBJ2-3	ASSPQPYRGRIWAQY
TRBV7-9	TRBJ1-1	ASSLALGRNTEAF
TRBV10-3	TRBJ2-1	AVSLTYRGYNEQF
TRBV20-1	TRBJ1-2	SARAWEGGNGYT
TRBV6-1	TRBJ1-5	ASSRTGNVGNQPQH
TRBV4-1	TRBJ1-5	ASSRGPIEPQH
TRBV7-3	TRBJ2-3	ASSSHFTDTQY
TRBV5-5	TRBJ1-5	ASSLVWPARNQPQH
TRBV10-3	TRBJ2-5	AISPGGETQY
TRBV7-2	TRBJ2-3	ASSGESTDTQY
TRBV20-1	TRBJ2-1	SVRRLAGRCNEQF
TRBV7-2	TRBJ1-5	ASSLGEGRGQPQH
TRBV9	TRBJ2-3	ASSVGTSGGPTDTQY
TRBV20-1	TRBJ2-3	SALTGTSGRRRTDTQY
TRBV11-2	TRBJ2-1	ASSFIPRRTSGHNEQF
TRBV10-3	TRBJ2-7	AIRGTGGYEQY
TRBV7-4	TRBJ2-5	ASSQDVGTRYPRKETQY
TRBV6-5	TRBJ1-1	ASSYGGGSWNTEAF
TRBV6-2/TRBV6-3	TRBJ2-3	ASSYSGREFVTDTQY
TRBV7-2	TRBJ2-5	ASSLGWGVETQY
TRBV28	TRBJ1-2	ATYGDRGGYGYT
TRBV12-3/TRBV12-4	TRBJ2-1	ACSLVVGREGSYNEQF
TRBV6-5	TRBJ2-1	ASSYGAGEQF
TRBV7-9	TRBJ2-6	ASSLTGEGNVLT
TRBV10-3	TRBJ2-2	AISDPLDGELF
TRBV9	TRBJ2-1	ASSVGTGIGNEQF
TRBV29-1	TRBJ2-7	SVEDWETYEQY
TRBV6-5	TRBJ2-7	ASSFPSGMYGEQY
TRBV12-3/TRBV12-4	TRBJ2-1	ASSLSPNSGKNEKF
TRBV7-2	TRBJ2-3	ASSLISGGTDTQY
TRBV7-2	TRBJ2-3	ASSPTGTSGRDTQY
TRBV4-1	TRBJ2-1	ASSQGQGPYNEQF
TRBV20-1	TRBJ2-3	SARELAGGPSTDTQY
TRBV28	TRBJ2-5	ASSPGGAVGFETQY
TRBV5-1	TRBJ2-2	ASFNGGLGTGELF
TRBV20-1	TRBJ1-2	SAHRASYGYT